This TCR beta chain was identified in a study of shared clonotypes between healthy human individuals. Whole-study context: Per donor, CD8 memory used one plate, CD8 naive used two, CD4 memory used three and CD4 naive used three.

Clones were read by immunoSEQ multiplex PCR, and TCRdb kept only the in-frame ones, dropping some. In the table there are some 1.5 million clones, 95% to 99% of which are singletons. The CDR3 spans 14 residues. Per germline, CDR1 MGHRA and CDR2 YSYEKL. Trimming pared 3 bases from V and 7 bases from J, leaving 16 bases between. The sample consisted of naive CD4+ T cells sorted from blood. Subset here: CD45RA+ positively selected. The chain carries TRBV4-1 and TRBJ2-7, with D tentatively TRBD1 or TRBD2 (5 bases each). This clonotype was sampled from a man younger than 40 in good health. DNA of the CDR3: TGCGCCAGCAGCCAGGGGGAGCCCCGTGAAGAGCAGTACTTC. This gives the protein CASSQGEPREEQYF.